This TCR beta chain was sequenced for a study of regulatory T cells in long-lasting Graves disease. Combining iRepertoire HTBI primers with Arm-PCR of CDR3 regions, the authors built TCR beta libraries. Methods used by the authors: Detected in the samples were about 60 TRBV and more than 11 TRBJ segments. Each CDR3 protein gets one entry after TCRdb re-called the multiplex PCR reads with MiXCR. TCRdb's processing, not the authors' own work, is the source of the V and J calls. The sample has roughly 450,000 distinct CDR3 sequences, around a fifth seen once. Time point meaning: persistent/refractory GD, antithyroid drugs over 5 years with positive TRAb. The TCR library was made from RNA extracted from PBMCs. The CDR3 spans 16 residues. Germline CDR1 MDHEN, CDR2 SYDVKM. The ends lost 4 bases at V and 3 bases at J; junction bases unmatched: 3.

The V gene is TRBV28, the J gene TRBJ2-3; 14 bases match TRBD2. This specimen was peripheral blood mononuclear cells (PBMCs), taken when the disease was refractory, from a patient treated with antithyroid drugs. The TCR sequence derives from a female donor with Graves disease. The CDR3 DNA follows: TGTGCCAGCAGTTGGGGACTAGCGGGAGTGACAGATACGCAGTATTTT. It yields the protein CASSWGLAGVTDTQYF.